The clone carrying this T cell receptor (beta chain) was detected a few times. Its antigen is as yet unknown. Losses at the gene ends were 4 bases for V and 7 bases for J; bases not matched to a gene: 7. Germline V gives CDR1 SGHTS, CDR2 YDEGEE. This CDR3 contains 13 residues. This record comes from a study of cytomegalovirus exposure and HLA in healthy donors. The study's findings and limits: Presence/absence analyses treated sequencing depth as roughly uniform across donors.

PCR employed 60 Vbeta and 13 Jbeta primers. TCRdb keeps only in-frame clones here, not all; method: immunoSEQ multiplex PCR. The sample includes some 130,000 clones, roughly three quarters of them seen just once. The material sequenced was PBMCs. The receptor was isolated from a man in his thirties or forties in good health and CMV-seronegative. This rearrangement joins TRBV5-8 to TRBJ2-5; the match to TRBD1 covers 7 bases. The CDR3 nucleotides read TGTGCCAGCAGCATCTTACAGGGGCGGACCCAGTACTTC. Translated: CASSILQGRTQYF.